The clone carrying this T cell receptor beta chain was recorded a few times. Being one base from a much bigger clone, this may be a read error. A J-beta primer mix and a sample-barcoded 5' primer were used in a second PCR of roughly 6 to 11 cycles. TCRdb analysed the 5' RACE reads with MiXCR anew, one entry per CDR3 protein. This sample has about 640,000 distinct CDR3 sequences, with approximately 30% found just once. The record originates from a study of blood T cells in healthy people across ages. The CDR3 contains 13 residues. CDR1 and CDR2 from the germline V gene are SGDLS and YYNGEE. Trimming removed 1 base at V and 9 bases at J, with 11 bases between.

This sequence joins TRBV9 and TRBJ2-1; D perhaps matches TRBD1 (5 bases). Sequenced sample: blood. The receptor's source is a woman aged 80 or older in good health. The CDR3 DNA reads as TGTGCCAGCAGCGTAATGCCGCAGGGTGAGCAGTTCTTC. Translated: CASSVMPQGEQFF.